A selection of T cell receptor beta chains follows, all from one sample in a study of shared clonotypes between healthy human individuals. The repertoire was sequenced with immunoSEQ multiplex PCR; TCRdb's copy has only in-frame clones and lacks some. The sample lists millions of clones, approximately 94% occurring once. Sequencing used naive CD4+ T cells sorted from blood. The source of these receptors is a man in his late teens or twenties in good health. Both conserved end residues are part of each CDR3. A D gene is named only where the DNA matches it firmly. Rows give clone size only sometimes, using once, few, many, or a class for an expanded clone.

V: TRBV5-1; J: TRBJ2-1; size: -; D: TRBD2; CDR3: CASSESGGAVNEQFF; DNA: TGCGCCAGCAGCGAAAGCGGGGGGGCCGTTAATGAGCAGTTCTTC
V: TRBV4-1; J: TRBJ2-1; size: -; D: -; CDR3: CASSQPWSSYNEQFF; DNA: TGCGCCAGCAGCCAGCCCTGGAGCTCCTACAATGAGCAGTTCTTC
V: TRBV6-6; J: TRBJ2-7; size: -; D: -; CDR3: CASSFQGPYEQYF; DNA: TGTGCCAGCAGTTTTCAGGGGCCCTACGAGCAGTACTTC
V: TRBV2; J: TRBJ2-7; size: -; D: -; CDR3: CASSEVYEQYF; DNA: TGTGCCAGCAGTGAAGTTTACGAGCAGTACTTC
V: TRBV4-2; J: TRBJ2-2; size: -; D: TRBD2; CDR3: CASSQDGASGSVGYTGELFF; DNA: TGTGCCAGCAGCCAAGATGGGGCTAGCGGTAGTGTTGGGTACACCGGGGAGCTGTTTTTT
V: TRBV7-9; J: TRBJ1-6; size: few; D: -; CDR3: CASSSGTDNSPLHF; DNA: TGTGCCAGCAGTTCCGGGACTGATAATTCACCCCTCCACTTT
V: TRBV30; J: TRBJ2-3; size: -; D: -; CDR3: CAWSSGSSNTQYF; DNA: TGTGCCTGGAGCTCCGGGAGCTCGAATACGCAGTATTTT
V: TRBV10-3; J: TRBJ2-7; size: -; D: -; CDR3: CAISESGGHEQYF; DNA: TGTGCCATCAGTGAGAGTGGGGGGCACGAGCAGTACTTC
V: TRBV30; J: TRBJ2-2; size: -; D: -; CDR3: CAWMGGKGTGELFF; DNA: TGTGCCTGGATGGGTGGGAAAGGCACCGGGGAGCTGTTTTTT
V: TRBV5-1; J: TRBJ2-7; size: -; D: TRBD1; CDR3: CASSKDGQGALYEQYF; DNA: TGCGCCAGCAGCAAAGACGGACAGGGGGCGCTCTACGAGCAGTACTTC
V: TRBV18; J: TRBJ2-1; size: -; D: TRBD1; CDR3: CASSPGQAGYNEQFF; DNA: TGTGCCAGCTCACCAGGACAGGCGGGCTACAATGAGCAGTTCTTC
V: TRBV28; J: TRBJ2-7; size: -; D: -; CDR3: CASSLQGGPRRDEQYF; DNA: TGTGCCAGCAGCCTTCAGGGGGGTCCCCGTCGGGACGAGCAGTACTTC
V: TRBV7-2; J: TRBJ1-4; size: -; D: TRBD1; CDR3: CASTPQGTNEKLFF; DNA: TGTGCCAGCACCCCACAGGGGACCAATGAAAAACTGTTTTTT
V: TRBV5-1; J: TRBJ2-5; size: few; D: TRBD1; CDR3: CASSYIHRGEGTQYF; DNA: TGCGCCAGCAGCTACATACACAGGGGCGAAGGGACCCAGTACTTC
V: TRBV5-4; J: TRBJ2-5; size: -; D: TRBD1; CDR3: CASSLRNRGLGETQYF; DNA: TGTGCCAGCAGCTTGAGAAACAGGGGGCTGGGTGAGACCCAGTACTTC
V: TRBV5-1; J: TRBJ2-3; size: -; D: -; CDR3: CASSLDPLRTDTQYF; DNA: TGCGCCAGCAGCCTCGACCCCCTTAGGACAGATACGCAGTATTTT
V: TRBV5-1; J: TRBJ2-7; size: -; D: TRBD2; CDR3: CASSLAGLASYEQYF; DNA: TGCGCCAGCAGCTTGGCCGGACTAGCGTCATACGAGCAGTACTTC
V: TRBV14; J: TRBJ2-7; size: -; D: TRBD1; CDR3: CASSQGQTGFGEQYF; DNA: TGTGCCAGCAGCCAAGGACAGACAGGGTTCGGCGAGCAGTACTTC
V: TRBV5-1; J: TRBJ2-3; size: -; D: TRBD2; CDR3: CASSLALAGGRDTQYF; DNA: TGCGCCAGCAGCTTGGCTCTAGCGGGAGGGCGAGATACGCAGTATTTT
V: TRBV19; J: TRBJ2-1; size: -; D: TRBD2; CDR3: CASSPDQTSKQFF; DNA: TGTGCCAGTAGTCCCGACCAGACTAGCAAGCAGTTCTTC
V: TRBV30; J: TRBJ1-1; size: -; D: -; CDR3: CAWSVDLRGTEAFF; DNA: TGTGCCTGGAGTGTAGACTTAAGGGGTACTGAAGCTTTCTTT
V: TRBV7-9; J: TRBJ1-3; size: -; D: -; CDR3: CATPTMDSSGNTIYF; DNA: TGTGCCACCCCGACCATGGACAGCTCTGGAAACACCATATATTTT
V: TRBV7-2; J: TRBJ2-7; size: -; D: -; CDR3: CASSLEPYRSYEQYF; DNA: TGTGCCAGCAGCTTAGAGCCCTACCGGTCCTACGAGCAGTACTTC
V: TRBV2; J: TRBJ1-6; size: few; D: -; CDR3: CASSEQGRGSPLHF; DNA: TGTGCCAGCAGTGAACAGGGACGTGGCTCACCCCTCCACTTT
V: TRBV6-5; J: TRBJ2-5; size: -; D: -; CDR3: CASRISGRETQYF; DNA: TGTGCCAGCAGAATCTCAGGACGCGAGACCCAGTACTTC
V: TRBV7-6; J: TRBJ2-5; size: -; D: TRBD1; CDR3: CASSGYRGETQYF; DNA: TGTGCCAGCAGCGGGTACAGGGGTGAGACCCAGTACTTC
V: TRBV9; J: TRBJ2-4; size: -; D: -; CDR3: CASSANGGVLTKNIQYF; DNA: TGTGCCAGCAGCGCCAACGGGGGAGTGTTGACCAAAAACATTCAGTACTTC
V: TRBV19; J: TRBJ2-3; size: -; D: TRBD1; CDR3: CASSIDPTGGTDTQYF; DNA: TGTGCCAGTAGTATAGATCCGACAGGGGGCACAGATACGCAGTATTTT